This TCR beta chain comes out of a study of molecular identifiers for immune sequencing clone quantification. Listed TCR primers, together with previously described methods, were used for the bulk TCR libraries. TCRdb passed the PCR reads through MiXCR, listing each CDR3 protein once. Of 400,000 to 600,000 distinct CDR3 sequences listed, less than 30% were seen once; the top ten hold 0.76%. Concerning this clonotype itself: The antigen remains unidentified.

Study-level results: Clonotypes surpassing 20 RNA copies contained over 99% of effector molecules, versus under 1% in naive cells.

The CDR3 contains 16 residues. Germline V gives CDR1 MGHRA, CDR2 YSYEKL. V lost 3 bases and J lost 1, with 15 bases in between. Input material: naive CD8+ T cells from blood, with Jurkat cell RNA spiked in. The subset: FACS-sorted CD8+CD4-CCR7+CD45RA+ naive T cells. The V call is TRBV4-1, the J call TRBJ2-5; D gene uncertain. This sequence was found in a human donor in good health. Some libraries in this study had Jurkat cell RNA spiked in. CDR3 sequence (DNA): TGCGCCAGCAGCCAGGGTTTCTCACTGCTCCAAGAGACCCAGTACTTC. This translates into CASSQGFSLLQETQYF.